This T cell receptor (beta chain) was identified during a study of shared clonotypes between healthy human individuals. The wider study: Researchers assigned three CD4 naive, three CD4 memory, two CD8 naive and one CD8 memory plate to each donor.

As handled by the study authors: ImmunoSEQ only sent back junction sequences with no quality scores, so filtering was done differently. Some clones are missing from TCRdb's copy, which holds only in-frame ones; the method was immunoSEQ multiplex PCR. V and J calls and clone size follow that table, whereas D and trimming were derived from the DNA. The table shows 800,000 to 950,000 clones, with around 96% occurring only once. The CDR3 extends over 13 amino acids. The ends were cut back, 4 bases at V and 0 bases at J, with 7 bases in the middle. Germline V gives CDR1 WNHNN, CDR2 SYGVQD (reference sequence). Naive CD8 isolation took CD45RO-negative cells positively selected for CCR7 and excluded terminally differentiated effector memory CD45RA+ cells.

The chain has TRBV10-1 and TRBJ2-7; D unresolved. Specimen: naive CD8+ T cells sorted from blood. This receptor was identified in a man younger than 45 in good health. CDR3 in amino acids: CASSVASSYEQYF. In DNA form, the CDR3 reads TGCGCCAGCAGTGTGGCTAGCTCCTACGAGCAGTACTTC.